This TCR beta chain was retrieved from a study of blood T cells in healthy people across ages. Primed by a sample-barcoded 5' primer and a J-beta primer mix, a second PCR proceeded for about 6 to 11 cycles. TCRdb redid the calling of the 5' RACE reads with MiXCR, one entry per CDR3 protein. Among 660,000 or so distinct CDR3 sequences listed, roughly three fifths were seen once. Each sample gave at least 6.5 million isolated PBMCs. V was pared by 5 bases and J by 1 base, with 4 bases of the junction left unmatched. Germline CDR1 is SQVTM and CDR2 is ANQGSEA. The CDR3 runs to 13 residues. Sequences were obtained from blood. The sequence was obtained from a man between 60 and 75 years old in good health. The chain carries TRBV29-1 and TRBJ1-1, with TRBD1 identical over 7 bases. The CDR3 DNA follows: TGCAGCGTTTGGACAGGCGGGAACACTGAAGCTTTCTTT. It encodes CSVWTGGNTEAFF.